The entry that follows covers one TCR beta chain sequence. This sample stems from a study of T cell changes during pregnancy in multiple sclerosis. Trimming took off 5 bases at V and 3 bases at J, with 14 bases between the two ends. Germline CDR1 LNHDA, CDR2 SQIVND (reference sequence). The CDR3 totals 15 residues. Profiling relied on immunoSEQ multiplex PCR, and the TCRdb table lists in-frame clones only, not all of them. The sample lists around 51,000 clones, 93% seen once, with approximately 1.9% in the top ten. The J gene is TRBJ2-1, the V gene TRBV19; tentatively, D is TRBD2 (6 bases). The sequencing used peripheral blood, collected in the second trimester of pregnancy. This TCR was recovered from a female donor with multiple sclerosis, enrolled in a pregnancy study. The CDR3, as DNA: TGTGCCAGTAGTCTGATGGGAGGAGACTACAATGAGCAGTTCTTC. This encodes CASSLMGGDYNEQFF.